This T cell receptor beta chain derives from a study of cytomegalovirus exposure and HLA in healthy donors. Study-wide results and caveats: Follow-up analysis found HLA locus-dependent TCR association rates, highest for DRB1 and lowest for HLA-C. Cytomegalovirus status was reportedly diagnosed by the classifier with high sensitivity and specificity.

As concerns this clone: Antigen unknown.

The PCR contained 60 Vbeta and 13 Jbeta primers. TCRdb's copy holds only in-frame clones and misses some; the assay was immunoSEQ multiplex PCR. The table has 170,000 or so clones, roughly 84% seen once; the top ten hold 0.38%. CDR1 is MGHRA, CDR2 YSYEKL, per germline. V shed 1 base, J shed 1 base, and the junction held 13 bases outside the gene matches. This CDR3 contains 18 residues. The V and J genes are TRBV4-1 and TRBJ2-7; 7 bases fit TRBD1. Sequencing was performed on PBMCs. This clonotype was obtained from a boy aged 2-15 years in good health and CMV-seronegative. The CDR3 DNA is TGCGCCAGCAGCCAAGGGACGTCGTCGGGGACAGCGTCCTACGAGCAGTACTTC. It yields the protein CASSQGTSSGTASYEQYF.